The 19 T cell receptor beta chains reported below all come from one sample, sequenced in a study of CD4 T cells in relation to SARS-CoV-2 and coronaviruses (dated by TCRdb to about 2021). CD4+ T cells from unexposed donors were collected before the COVID-19 pandemic (2011-2018). Following 10 days of culture, the EasySep CD4+ T cell isolation kit was used to isolate CD4+ T cells. Which antigens these TCRs recognize remains unknown. Library creation used the immunoSEQ multiplex PCR assay. As stored in TCRdb, this immuneACCESS dataset retains in-frame rearrangements with V and J assigned. A fraction of the clones does not appear; measured against another copy, unresolved V genes explain less than half of the discrepancy, and the remainder lacks a known reason. For this sample the table gives tens of thousands of clones, of which roughly 70% were detected only once. The top ten hold less than 20% of the sample.

Sequencing was done on a sample of CD4+ T cells from PBMCs, cultured in vitro. The receptors derive from a human donor in good health.

The chain recombines TRBV11-2 with TRBJ1-1; possibly TRBD1 for D (6 bases). The CDR3 contains 14 residues. Germline V gene lookup returns CDR1 SGHAT and CDR2 FQNNGV. The V end lost 5 bases, the J end lost 5 bases, and 15 bases lay between the germline ends. The CDR3 sequence: CASSRNRVGTEAFF. The CDR3, as DNA: TGTGCCAGCAGCCGTAACAGGGTAGGAACTGAAGCTTTCTTT.

This rearrangement joins TRBV6-5 to TRBJ1-3; no reliable D call. Germline assignment: CDR1 MNHEY and CDR2 SVGAGI. V lost 7 bases, J lost 0 bases, and 13 bases lay in between. The CDR3 loop spans 15 amino acids. DNA of the CDR3: TGTGCCAGCACCTGGACGGAAAACTCTGGAAACACCATATATTTT. It encodes CASTWTENSGNTIYF.

This clone was observed a few times. J is TRBJ1-4 and V is TRBV7-3; D might be TRBD1 (6 bases). The CDR3 is made up of 19 amino acids. Germline-derived CDR1 and CDR2 are SGHTA and FQGTGA. The V and J ends lost 4 bases and 4 bases respectively, with 25 bases between them. The DNA of the CDR3 is TGTGCCAGCAGCTCCTTTCACAGGACAGTAGTTTTGGTTAATGAAAAACTGTTTTTT. Translation gives CASSSFHRTVVLVNEKLFF.

The V and J genes are TRBV11-3 and TRBJ2-1, with 13 bases fitting TRBD2. The CDR3 has 18 amino acids. V dropped 5 bases and J dropped 7; count of bases not matched to a gene: 14. Germline V gene lookup returns CDR1 SGHNT and CDR2 YENEEA. The DNA of the CDR3 is TGTGCCAGCAGCCTCGGTACTAGCGGGAGGGCCTCTGGTAATGAGCAGTTCTTC. Translated, it gives CASSLGTSGRASGNEQFF.

The CDR3 nucleotides read TGTGCCAGCAGTCGGCAGGGAGGCGGAGAGACCCAGTACTTC. Translation: CASSRQGGGETQYF. The chain combines TRBV11-1 with TRBJ2-5, with a possible D match to TRBD2 (6 bases). There are 14 residues in the CDR3. With 6 bases removed from V and 4 bases from J, the gap between germline ends came to 15 bases. CDR1 is SGHAT and CDR2 is FQDESV in the germline V gene (reference sequence). The variable domain in full, with the rest retrieved from reference TRBV11-1 and TRBJ2-5, is EAEVAQSPRYKITEKSQAVAFWCDPISGHATLYWYRQILGQGPELLVQFQDESVVDDSQLPKDRFSAERLKGVDSTLKIQPAELGDSAMYLCASSRQGGGETQYFGPGTRLLVL.

This sequence joins TRBV7-2 and TRBJ2-5; no reliable D call. Trimming stripped 6 bases from V and 1 base from J, with 3 bases between. This CDR3 has 11 amino acids. CDR1 SGHTA and CDR2 FQGNSA come from the germline V gene. DNA of the CDR3: TGTGCCAGCAGTTCCCAAGAGACCCAGTACTTC. This translates into CASSSQETQYF.

The rearrangement joins TRBV18 to TRBJ1-2, with D unresolved. Per the germline V gene, CDR1 is KGHSH and CDR2 is LQKENI. The CDR3 runs to 14 residues. V gave up 0 bases and J gave up 8 bases, with 13 bases separating them. CDR3 coding DNA: TGTGCCAGCTCACCACCAATACAGCGTCAGGGCTACACCTTC. This sequence encodes CASSPPIQRQGYTF.

The chain links TRBV12-5 to TRBJ1-1; perhaps TRBD1 as D (5 bases). Trimming took off 5 bases at V and 7 bases at J, with 26 bases between the two ends. The CDR3 extends over 17 amino acids. Germline V gene data show CDR1 as LGHNT and CDR2 as FRNRAP. The CDR3 region is CASGPNFAPAGENEAFF. In nucleotides, the CDR3 is TGTGCTAGTGGTCCCAACTTTGCACCGGCGGGGGAAAATGAAGCTTTCTTT.

The chain recombines TRBV6-5 with TRBJ1-2, with D possibly matching TRBD1 (6 bases). Germline lookup yields CDR1 MNHEY and CDR2 SVGAGI. The CDR3 extends over 14 amino acids. The V end was cut by 6 bases, the J end by 2 bases, with 13 bases between. The CDR3 reads CASRVGGGNYGYTF. The DNA of the CDR3 is TGTGCCAGCAGGGTTGGCGGGGGCAACTATGGCTACACCTTC.

CDR3 protein: CAISEPGQPNYGYTF. The CDR3 nucleotides read TGTGCCATCAGTGAACCGGGACAACCGAACTATGGCTACACCTTC. The chain has TRBV10-3 and TRBJ1-2; possibly TRBD1 for D (6 bases). V shed 3 bases and J shed 2 bases, with 13 bases lying between them. CDR3 size: 15 residues. Germline CDR1 and CDR2: ENHRY and SYGVKD.

This clone was recorded only once. The gene calls are TRBV7-9 and TRBJ1-4; D call uncertain. The CDR3 sequence is 13 residues long. The germline CDR1 and CDR2 sequences are SEHNR and FQNEAQ (reference sequence). V was cut by 2 bases and J by 4 bases, with 5 bases left in between. The CDR3 is CASSLRSNEKLFF. The CDR3 nucleotides are TGTGCCAGCAGCTTACGGAGTAATGAAAAACTGTTTTTT.

The chain recombines TRBV11-3 with TRBJ2-2, with no clear D. This CDR3 region has 14 residues. V was pared by 3 bases and J by 3 bases, with 8 bases between. Germline V CDR1 and CDR2: SGHNT, YENEEA. CDR3 nucleotides: TGTGCCAGCAGCTTGGACCACGACACCGGGGAGCTGTTTTTT. Protein sequence: CASSLDHDTGELFF.

V and J are TRBV5-1 and TRBJ2-5; tentatively, D is TRBD1 or TRBD2 (5 bases each). The V end lost 7 bases, the J end lost 4 bases, and 20 bases lay between the germline ends. The CDR3 spans 15 residues. Germline values: CDR1 SGHRS, CDR2 YFSETQ. For the CDR3, the DNA is TGCGCCAGCGCCGGGACGGGTCGGAGGTCAGAGACCCAGTACTTC. It is translated as CASAGTGRRSETQYF.

This clone was picked up a small number of times. The V and J genes are TRBV5-1 and TRBJ1-6; perhaps TRBD1 as D (5 bases). Germline V gene data show CDR1 as SGHRS and CDR2 as YFSETQ. The germline V and J ends were trimmed by 4 bases and 10 bases, with 15 bases remaining between them. The CDR3 runs to 14 residues. The CDR3 region is CASSRLGVNSPLHF. CDR3 nucleotides: TGCGCCAGCAGCCGGTTGGGGGTTAACTCACCCCTCCACTTT.

This clone was picked up one time. The chain has TRBV14 and TRBJ2-7; the match to TRBD2 covers 7 bases. Per the germline V gene, CDR1 is SGHDN and CDR2 is FVKESK. The V gene end was trimmed by 0 bases and the J gene end by 5 bases; junction bases not matched to a gene: 13. The CDR3 contains 17 residues. CDR3 loop: CASSQDLGVGGGDEQYF. DNA for the CDR3: TGTGCCAGCAGCCAAGATTTGGGTGTCGGGGGAGGGGACGAGCAGTACTTC.

As concerns this clone: One junction end disagrees with the germline gene, perhaps due to a read error. The V call is TRBV7-9, the J call TRBJ1-2; 7 nucleotides line up with TRBD1. Germline V lookup: CDR1 SEHNR, CDR2 FQNEAQ (reference sequence). The CDR3 has 16 amino acids. The CDR3: CASSLAKVDRPYGYTF. Here the CDR3 DNA reads TGTGCCAGCAGCCTAGCGAAGGTGGACAGGCCCTATGGCTACACCTTC.

The rearrangement links TRBV11-3 to TRBJ2-2; maybe TRBD2 (7 bases). Germline CDR1 and CDR2: SGHNT and YENEEA. This CDR3 has 16 residues. Trimming pared 5 bases from V and 6 bases from J, leaving 19 bases between. Here the CDR3 reads CASSPATGRGAGELFF. CDR3 coding DNA: TGTGCCAGCAGCCCGGCAACAGGGAGGGGAGCCGGGGAGCTGTTTTTT.

The chain joins TRBV5-4 to TRBJ1-3; TRBD1 is a possible D gene (5 bases). Deletions cut 0 bases from V and 0 bases from J, with 7 bases between. Germline CDR1 reads SGHNT; CDR2 reads YYREEE (reference sequence). The length of the CDR3 is 15 residues. CDR3 in DNA: TGTGCCAGCAGCTTGGGACAGCCCTCTGGAAACACCATATATTTT. Its translation: CASSLGQPSGNTIYF.

This clone was observed a few times. In DNA form, the CDR3 reads TGTGCCAGCAGTTTGGGTTCCTACGAGCAGTACTTC. It specifies CASSLGSYEQYF. This chain connects TRBV12-3 or TRBV12-4 to TRBJ2-7; no clear D gene. Trimming pared 3 bases from V and 1 base from J, leaving 4 bases between. The CDR3 sequence is 12 residues long.